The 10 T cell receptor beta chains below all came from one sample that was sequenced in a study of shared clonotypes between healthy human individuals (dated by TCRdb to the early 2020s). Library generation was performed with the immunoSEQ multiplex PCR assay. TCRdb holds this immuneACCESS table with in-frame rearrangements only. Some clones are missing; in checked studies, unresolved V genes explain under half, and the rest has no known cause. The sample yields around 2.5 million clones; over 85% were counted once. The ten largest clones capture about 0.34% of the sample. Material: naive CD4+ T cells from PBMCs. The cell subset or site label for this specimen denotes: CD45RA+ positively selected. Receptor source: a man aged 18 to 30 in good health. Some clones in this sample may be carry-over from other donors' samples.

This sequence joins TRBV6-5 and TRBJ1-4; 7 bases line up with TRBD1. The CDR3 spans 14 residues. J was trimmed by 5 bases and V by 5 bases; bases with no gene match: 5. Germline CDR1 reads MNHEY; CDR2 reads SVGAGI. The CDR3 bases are TGTGCCAGCAGTCGCCCGGGACAGAATGAAAAACTGTTTTTT. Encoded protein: CASSRPGQNEKLFF.

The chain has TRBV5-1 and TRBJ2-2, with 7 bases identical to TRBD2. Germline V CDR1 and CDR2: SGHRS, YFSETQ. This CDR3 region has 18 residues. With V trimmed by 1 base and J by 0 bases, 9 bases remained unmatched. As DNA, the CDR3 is TGCGCCAGCAGCTTGCTCCCCTCTAGCGGTTCGAACACCGGGGAGCTGTTTTTT. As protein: CASSLLPSSGSNTGELFF.

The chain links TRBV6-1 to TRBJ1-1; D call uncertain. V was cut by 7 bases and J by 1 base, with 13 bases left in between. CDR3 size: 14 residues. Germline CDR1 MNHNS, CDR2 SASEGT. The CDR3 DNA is TGTGCCAGCACCCGGCGAGGAGAGAACACTGAAGCTTTCTTT. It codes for CASTRRGENTEAFF.

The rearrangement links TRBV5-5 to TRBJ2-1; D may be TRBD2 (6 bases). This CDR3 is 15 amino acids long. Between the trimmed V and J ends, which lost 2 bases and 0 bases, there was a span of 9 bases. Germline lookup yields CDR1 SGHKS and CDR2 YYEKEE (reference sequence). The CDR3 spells CASSLRGNSYNEQFF. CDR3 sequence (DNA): TGTGCCAGCAGCTTACGGGGGAACTCCTACAATGAGCAGTTCTTC.

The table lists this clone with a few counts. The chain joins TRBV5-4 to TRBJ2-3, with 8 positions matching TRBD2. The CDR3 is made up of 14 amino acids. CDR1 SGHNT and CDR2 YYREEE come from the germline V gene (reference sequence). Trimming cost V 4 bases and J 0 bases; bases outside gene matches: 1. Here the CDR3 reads CASSQRESTDTQYF. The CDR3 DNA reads TGTGCCAGCAGCCAGCGGGAGAGCACAGATACGCAGTATTTT.

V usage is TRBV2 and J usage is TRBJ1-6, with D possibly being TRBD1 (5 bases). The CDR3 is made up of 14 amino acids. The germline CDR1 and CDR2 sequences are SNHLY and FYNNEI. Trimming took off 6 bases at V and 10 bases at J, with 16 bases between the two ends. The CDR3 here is CASRIILRDSPLHF. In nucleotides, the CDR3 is TGTGCCAGCAGAATCATACTACGGGACTCACCCCTCCACTTT.

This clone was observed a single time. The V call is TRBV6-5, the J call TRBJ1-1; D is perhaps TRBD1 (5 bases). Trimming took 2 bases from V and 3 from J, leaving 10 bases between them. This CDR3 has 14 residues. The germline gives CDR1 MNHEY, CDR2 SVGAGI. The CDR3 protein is CASSYVGGDTEAFF. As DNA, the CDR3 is TGTGCCAGCAGTTACGTGGGGGGAGACACTGAAGCTTTCTTT.

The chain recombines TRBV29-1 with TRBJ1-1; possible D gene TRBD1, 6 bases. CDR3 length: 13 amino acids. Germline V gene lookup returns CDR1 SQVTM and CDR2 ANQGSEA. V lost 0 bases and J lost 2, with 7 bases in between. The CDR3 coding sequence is TGCAGCGTTGAAGAGGGGACAAACACTGAAGCTTTCTTT. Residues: CSVEEGTNTEAFF.

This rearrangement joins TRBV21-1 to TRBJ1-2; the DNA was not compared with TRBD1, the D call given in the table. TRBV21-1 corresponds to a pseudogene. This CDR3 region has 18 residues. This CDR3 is CASSKKQPRRDRRYGYTF. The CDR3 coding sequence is TGTGCCAGCAGCAAGAAGCAACCGAGAAGGGACAGGCGCTATGGCTACACCTTC.

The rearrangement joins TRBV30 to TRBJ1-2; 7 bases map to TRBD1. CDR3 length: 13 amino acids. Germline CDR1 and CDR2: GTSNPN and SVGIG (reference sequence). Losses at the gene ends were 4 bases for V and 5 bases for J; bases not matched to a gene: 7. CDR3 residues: CAWILDRDYGYTF. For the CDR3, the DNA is TGTGCCTGGATATTAGACAGGGATTATGGCTACACCTTC.